This T cell receptor beta chain was captured in a study of T-cell reconstitution after alpha-beta-depleted transplantation in children. Study-level results: Some patients' high day-60 TCRbeta diversity was attributed to recipient cells surviving conditioning. T-cell counts and diversity at one year post-transplant came mainly from newly produced T cells. Roughly two months post-transplant, alpha-beta T cells reportedly originated from several hundred graft clones that had expanded.

This CDR3 comprises 15 residues. J lost 0 bases, V lost 6 bases, and 2 bases had no gene match. TCRbeta library construction was performed incorporating unique molecular identifiers. TCRdb re-analysed the PCR reads in MiXCR, keeping a single row per CDR3 protein. Of 600,000 to 700,000 distinct CDR3 sequences listed, around 13% are singletons. This clonotype has more than one count but fewer than ten. Its specificity is not known. Sequences were derived from PBMCs, sampled before TCRalphabeta/CD19-depleted stem cell transplant. The chain employs TRBV12-3 or TRBV12-4 and TRBJ2-1; TRBD2 matches 10 bases. This TCR was sampled from a girl aged 2 to 10 with congenital amegakaryocytic thrombocytopenia, due to receive a stem cell transplant. Here the CDR3 DNA reads TGTGCCAGCAGGGCTAGCGGGAGCTCCTACAATGAGCAGTTCTTC. Amino acid sequence: CASRASGSSYNEQFF.